The 19 T cell receptor beta chains presented below share a single source sample, sequenced in a study of cytomegalovirus exposure and HLA in healthy donors. 60 Vbeta and 13 Jbeta primers were used in PCR. The repertoire was sequenced with immunoSEQ multiplex PCR; TCRdb's copy has only in-frame clones and lacks some. The sample contains 150,000 or so clones, about 85% of which appear only once. The sequencing sample was made of PBMCs. These receptors were obtained from a woman aged 45-59 years in good health and CMV-seropositive.

This clone has just a few counts. The chain employs TRBV6-6 and TRBJ1-1; 12 nucleotides align to TRBD1. Trimming took 4 bases from V and 8 from J; bases not matched to a gene: 8. Germline values: CDR1 MNHNY, CDR2 SVGAGI (reference sequence). The CDR3 is 15 residues long. DNA for the CDR3: TGTGCCAGCAGTTCCCCGGGACAGGGGGCGGAAGAAGCTTTCTTT. Translation: CASSSPGQGAEEAFF.

On this clone itself: The sample holds other DNA sequences that translate to the same CDR3. The chain employs TRBV29-1 and TRBJ2-7; D remains unclear. V shed 6 bases and J shed 3 bases, with 9 bases lying between them. Germline V gene lookup returns CDR1 SQVTM and CDR2 ANQGSEA. This CDR3 contains 11 residues. The CDR3 nucleotides are TGCAGCGTCCGGGTCAGCTACGAGCAGTACTTC. This sequence encodes CSVRVSYEQYF.

The rearrangement links TRBV7-6 to TRBJ2-3; 7 bases agree with TRBD2. Looked up from germline, CDR1 is SGHVS and CDR2 is FNYEAQ. V lost 3 bases, J lost 8 bases, and 8 bases stayed unmatched. The CDR3 runs to 14 residues. DNA of the CDR3: TGTGCCAGCAGCTTGGGGGGGGATCGAGGTACGCAGTATTTT. It codes for CASSLGGDRGTQYF.

J is TRBJ1-2 and V is TRBV11-3; D gene ambiguous. The CDR3 is 13 residues long. Trimming took off 5 bases at V and 5 bases at J, with 12 bases between the two ends. From germline, CDR1 is SGHNT and CDR2 YENEEA. CDR3 DNA sequence: TGTGCCAGCAGCCCCGGCCCGGGATATGGCTACACCTTC. Protein: CASSPGPGYGYTF.

The chain couples TRBV6-5 to TRBJ1-2, with a tentative D call TRBD1 (5 bases). Trimming took off 2 bases at V and 3 bases at J, with 13 bases between the two ends. This CDR3 comprises 15 residues. Germline assignment: CDR1 MNHEY and CDR2 SVGAGI. CDR3 coding DNA: TGTGCCAGCAGTTACGATGAAAGACAGTACTATGGCTACACCTTC. The encoded protein is CASSYDERQYYGYTF.

The chain uses TRBV4-2 and TRBJ1-1; a possible D gene is TRBD1 (6 bases). Trimming shortened V by 1 base and J by 10 bases, and 19 bases separated the two germline ends. Germline V CDR1 and CDR2: LGHNA, YNFKEQ. CDR3 length: 15 amino acids. CDR3 in amino acids: CASSQAGGGGFAAFF. The CDR3 DNA sequence: TGTGCCAGCAGCCAAGCGGGCGGGGGCGGGTTCGCAGCTTTCTTT.

As for this clone: Other DNA sequences within the sample encode an identical CDR3. This chain uses TRBV9 with TRBJ2-2; 9 positions match TRBD2. The CDR3 is made up of 14 amino acids. J gave up 5 bases and V 4 bases, and 3 bases lay outside the gene matches. From germline, CDR1 is SGDLS and CDR2 YYNGEE. CDR3 amino acids: CASSPAGGTGELFF. Here the CDR3 DNA reads TGTGCCAGCAGCCCCGCGGGAGGGACCGGGGAGCTGTTTTTT.

This clone was seen only a few times. This chain joins TRBV18 and TRBJ2-3; no clear D gene. Germline CDR1 is KGHSH and CDR2 is LQKENI. Trimming cost V 0 bases and J 0 bases, with 10 bases left between them. The length of the CDR3 is 16 residues. Written as DNA, the CDR3 is TGTGCCAGCTCACCACCAGAGTCCCTTAGCACAGATACGCAGTATTTT. It is translated as CASSPPESLSTDTQYF.

V and J are TRBV4-3 and TRBJ2-7, with D perhaps matching TRBD1 (6 bases). The V end lost 0 bases, the J end lost 3 bases, and 12 bases lay between the germline ends. The germline V gene has CDR1 LGHNA and CDR2 YSLEER. CDR3 size: 15 residues. As DNA, the CDR3 is TGCGCCAGCAGCCAAGACGGTAGGGGGTTCTACGAGCAGTACTTC. Translation: CASSQDGRGFYEQYF.

A few counts support this clone. The rearrangement links TRBV10-3 to TRBJ2-6; perhaps TRBD2 as D (5 bases). Trimming took 0 bases from V and 0 from J, leaving 6 bases between them. The CDR3 runs 16 residues. The germline V gene encodes CDR1 ENHRY and CDR2 SYGVKD. The CDR3 sequence is CAISESAGSGANVLTF. Written as DNA, the CDR3 is TGTGCCATCAGTGAGTCGGCGGGCTCTGGGGCCAACGTCCTGACTTTC.

This clone was seen a single time. The CDR3 DNA reads as TGTGCCAGCAGGGATGACAGGTGGTATGGCTACACCTTC. This translates into CASRDDRWYGYTF. This chain joins TRBV6-6 and TRBJ1-2; D perhaps matches TRBD1 (6 bases). From germline, CDR1 is MNHNY and CDR2 SVGAGI (reference sequence). CDR3 length: 13 residues. Trimming removed 6 bases from V and 5 bases from J, with 13 bases in between.

This chain connects TRBV19 to TRBJ1-2, with 8 bases matching TRBD1. With 6 bases clipped from V and 8 bases from J, the junction kept 8 bases outside the gene matches. The germline V gene has CDR1 LNHDA and CDR2 SQIVND (reference sequence). The CDR3 is 13 amino acids. CDR3 sequence reads: CASRPTGEEGYTF. The CDR3 DNA is TGTGCCAGTAGACCGACAGGGGAAGAAGGCTACACCTTC.

This clone was observed a handful of times. The CDR3 nucleotides are TGTGCCAGCTCACCAAGGACTAGCGGGAGGCCCGGGGGCCCGGGTGAGCAGTTCTTC. Translated, it gives CASSPRTSGRPGGPGEQFF. The chain links TRBV18 to TRBJ2-1, with 14 positions matching TRBD2. This CDR3 spans 19 amino acids. The ends lost 2 bases at V and 9 bases at J; junction bases unmatched: 15. Germline CDR1 reads KGHSH; CDR2 reads LQKENI.

The chain combines TRBV7-9 with TRBJ2-3; TRBD2 is a possible D gene (5 bases). From germline, CDR1 is SEHNR and CDR2 FQNEAQ (reference sequence). Between the trimmed V and J ends, which lost 4 bases and 3 bases, there was a span of 20 bases. This CDR3 is 17 amino acids long. DNA for the CDR3: TGTGCCAGCAGCTCTTGGTTAGAGCAAAGAGGGACAGATACGCAGTATTTT. It specifies CASSSWLEQRGTDTQYF.

This chain's CDR3 is CASSLRQTRSNYGYTF. The CDR3 DNA sequence: TGCGCCAGCAGCCTTAGACAGACTCGCTCTAACTATGGCTACACCTTC. The rearrangement uses TRBV4-1 and TRBJ1-2, with a weak D call TRBD1 (5 bases). The CDR3 contains 16 residues. The germline gives CDR1 MGHRA, CDR2 YSYEKL. Between the trimmed V and J ends, which lost 4 bases and 0 bases, there was a span of 15 bases.

This sequence joins TRBV4-3 and TRBJ1-6; TRBD1 aligns across 8 bases. This CDR3 contains 16 residues. Germline V lookup: CDR1 LGHNA, CDR2 YSLEER. The J segment lost 7 bases and the V segment lost 0 bases, leaving 5 bases of the junction unmatched. CDR3: CASSQDSGQGNSPLHF. CDR3 nucleotides: TGCGCCAGCAGCCAAGATTCCGGACAGGGAAATTCACCCCTCCACTTT.

The chain is built from TRBV7-6 and TRBJ2-7; 7 bases fit TRBD2. V lost 1 base to trimming and J lost 0 bases; unmatched junction nucleotides: 6. Germline CDR1 is SGHVS and CDR2 is FNYEAQ. The CDR3 runs to 16 residues. CDR3 nucleotide sequence: TGTGCCAGCAGCTTAGAACCTAGCGGCCTCTCCTACGAGCAGTACTTC. Its translation: CASSLEPSGLSYEQYF.

The CDR3 nucleotides are TGTGCCAGCAGCCAACAACAGGGACCGGGCGAAAAACTGTTTTTT. Residues: CASSQQQGPGEKLFF. The V call is TRBV5-4, the J call TRBJ1-4, with D tentatively TRBD1 (6 bases). CDR1 is SGHNT, CDR2 YYREEE, per germline (reference sequence). There are 15 residues in the CDR3. Trimming stripped 4 bases from V and 8 bases from J, with 18 bases between.

In this sample, this clone turned up once. The J gene is TRBJ1-1, the V gene TRBV11-1; 9 positions match TRBD1. Trimming took 6 bases from V and 11 from J; bases not matched to a gene: 10. The CDR3 spans 13 residues. Germline V lookup: CDR1 SGHAT, CDR2 FQDESV (reference sequence). The CDR3 reads CASSITGQGLAFF. CDR3 bases: TGTGCCAGCAGTATTACGGGACAGGGATTGGCTTTCTTT.